The text below deals with one TCR beta chain. Germline V lookup: CDR1 LGHNA, CDR2 YNFKEQ. The CDR3 is 18 residues long. Between the trimmed V and J ends, which lost 0 bases and 0 bases, there was a span of 14 bases. This entry is derived from a study of blood T cell repertoires in COVID-19. Authors' methods: Estimates of nucleated cell counts were drawn from the amplification of reference gene primers. Repertoires were generated with immunoSEQ multiplex PCR, while TCRdb's copy carries only in-frame clones and drops some. V and J calls plus clone size are reproduced from that table; the DNA served to infer D and trimming. The data show about 67,000 clones, approximately 75% seen once.

Sequencing was performed on peripheral blood. The rearrangement links TRBV4-2 to TRBJ2-2, with D maybe TRBD2 (6 bases). The TCR was taken from a woman between 55 and 75 years old with acute or convalescent COVID-19. The CDR3 spells CASSQDLRGTSNTGELFF. The CDR3, as DNA: TGTGCCAGCAGCCAAGATCTTCGGGGGACCTCGAACACCGGGGAGCTGTTTTTT.